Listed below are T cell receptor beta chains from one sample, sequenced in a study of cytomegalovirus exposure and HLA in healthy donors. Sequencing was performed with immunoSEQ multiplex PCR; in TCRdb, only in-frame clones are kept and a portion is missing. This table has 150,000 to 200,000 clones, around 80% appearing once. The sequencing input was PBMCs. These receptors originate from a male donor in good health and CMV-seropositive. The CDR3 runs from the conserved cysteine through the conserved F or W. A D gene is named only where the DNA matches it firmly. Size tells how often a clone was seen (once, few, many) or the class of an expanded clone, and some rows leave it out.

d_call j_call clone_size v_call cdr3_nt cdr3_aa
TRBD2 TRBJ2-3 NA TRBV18 TGTGCCAGCTCCCGAACTAGCGGACTTGGCACAGATACGCAGTATTTT CASSRTSGLGTDTQYF
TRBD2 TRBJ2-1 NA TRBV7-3 TGTGCCAGCAGCCCGGGACTAGCGGGCCCCAATGAGCAGTTCTTC CASSPGLAGPNEQFF
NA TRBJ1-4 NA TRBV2 TGTGCCAGGACGGCGGCAACTAATGAAAAACTGTTTTTT CARTAATNEKLFF
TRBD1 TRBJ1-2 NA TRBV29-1 TGCAGCGTTGAAAGGGACAGCAAATTCTATGGCTACACCTTC CSVERDSKFYGYTF
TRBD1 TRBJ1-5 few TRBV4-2 TGTGCCAGCAGCCAAGGACAGGGGGCACAGCCCCAGCATTTT CASSQGQGAQPQHF
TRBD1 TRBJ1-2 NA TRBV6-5 TGTGCCACCGGACAGGGAAGCTACACCTTC CATGQGSYTF
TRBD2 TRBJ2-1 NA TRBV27 TGTGCCAGCAGTTTAGCAGCGGGATTCAATGAGCAGTTCTTC CASSLAAGFNEQFF
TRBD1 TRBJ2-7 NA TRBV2 TGTGCCAGCAGTGTAGTGGCAGGGGGCTCCTACGAGCAGTACTTC CASSVVAGGSYEQYF
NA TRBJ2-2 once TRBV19 TGTGCCAGTTCACTCCTTTCGGGGGATTACACCGGGGAGCTGTTTTTT CASSLLSGDYTGELFF
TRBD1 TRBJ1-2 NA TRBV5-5 TGTGCCAGCAGCGACCTGACAGGGGACGCGTACTATGGCTACACCTTC CASSDLTGDAYYGYTF
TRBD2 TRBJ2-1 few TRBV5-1 TGCGCCAGCACCGTTGGGGACTACCCTACCTACAATGAGCAGTTCTTC CASTVGDYPTYNEQFF
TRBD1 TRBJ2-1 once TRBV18 TGTGCCAGCTCCTGGGACCAGGGGGATGAGCAGTTCTTC CASSWDQGDEQFF
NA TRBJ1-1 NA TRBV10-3 TGTGCCATCATGGCGGTGGAGAACACTGAAGCTTTCTTT CAIMAVENTEAFF
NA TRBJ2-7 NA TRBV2 TGTGCCAGCAGTGATGGGGGGGCCCAAGGGCAGTACTTC CASSDGGAQGQYF
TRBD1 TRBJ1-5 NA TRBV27 TGTGCCACTTCATCGGGACAGAGCCCCCGGGGCAATCAGCCCCAGCATTTT CATSSGQSPRGNQPQHF
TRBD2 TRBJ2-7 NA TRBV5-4 TGTGCCAGCAGCCTCGGACTAGCGGACCTCTACGAGCAGTACTTC CASSLGLADLYEQYF
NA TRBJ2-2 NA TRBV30 TGTGCCTGTATACGCCTTTCAGTCACCGGGGAGCTGTTTTTT CACIRLSVTGELFF
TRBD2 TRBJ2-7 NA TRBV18 TGTGCCAGCTCACCACCGGCTAGCGGGAGAACCTACGAGCAGTACTTC CASSPPASGRTYEQYF
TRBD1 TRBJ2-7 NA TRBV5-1 TGCGCCAGCAGCAGACAGGGGAGGTCCGAGCAGTACTTC CASSRQGRSEQYF
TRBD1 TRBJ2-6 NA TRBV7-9 TGTGCCAGCAGCTCGATTCTACAGGGGACTGGGGCCAACGTCCTGACTTTC CASSSILQGTGANVLTF
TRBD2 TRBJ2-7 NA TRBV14 TGTGCCAGCAGCCGGACTAGCGGGATAACCTACGAGCAGTACTTC CASSRTSGITYEQYF
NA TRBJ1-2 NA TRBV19 TGTGCCAGTAGCCGCGAGGGCCGTGGCTACACCTTC CASSREGRGYTF
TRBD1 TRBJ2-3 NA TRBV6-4 TGTGCCAGCATGGGGGACAGCCCCTCAGATACGCAGTATTTT CASMGDSPSDTQYF
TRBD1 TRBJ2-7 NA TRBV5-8 TGTGCCAGCAGCTATAGGGTCGGACAGGGAACCAGCGAGCAGTACTTC CASSYRVGQGTSEQYF
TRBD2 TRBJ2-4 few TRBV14 TGTGCCAGCAGCCTACTAGCGGGAGGTCCCAAAAACATTCAGTACTTC CASSLLAGGPKNIQYF
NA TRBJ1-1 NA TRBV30 TGTGCCTGGATGCTAGGGGCAGTTGAAGCTTTCTTT CAWMLGAVEAFF
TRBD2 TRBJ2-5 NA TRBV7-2 TGTGCCAGCAGCTCCGGGACTAGGGGAAGTGAGACCCAGTACTTC CASSSGTRGSETQYF
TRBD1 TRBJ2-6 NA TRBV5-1 TGCGCCAGCACCACAGGGGGCTCTGGGGCCAACGTCCTGACTTTC CASTTGGSGANVLTF
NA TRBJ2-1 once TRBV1 TGCACCAGCAGCCAAGTCCCCACTAGCGGGAGTCCCCCTGAGCAGTTCTTC CTSSQVPTSGSPPEQFF
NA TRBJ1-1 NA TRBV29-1 TGCAGCGTTGCGTTCGACAGTCTGAACACTGAAGCTTTCTTT CSVAFDSLNTEAFF
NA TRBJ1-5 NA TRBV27 TGTGCCAGCAGTTTAAGGCCAGGCGGCAATCAGCCCCAGCATTTT CASSLRPGGNQPQHF
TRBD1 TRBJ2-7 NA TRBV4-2 TGTGCCAGCAGCCAAGTCGAACCGGGACAGGGCTACGAGCAGTACTTC CASSQVEPGQGYEQYF
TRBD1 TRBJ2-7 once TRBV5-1 TGCGCCAGCAGTCAGTGGACAGGGACCTACGAGCAGTACTTC CASSQWTGTYEQYF
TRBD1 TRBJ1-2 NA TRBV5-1 TGCGCCAGCAGCTTAGACAGGGGCGGTAGTGGCTACACCTTC CASSLDRGGSGYTF
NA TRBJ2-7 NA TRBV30 TGTGCCTGGGGTGGGGGGGGCAGGGGAGAGCAGTACTTC CAWGGGGRGEQYF
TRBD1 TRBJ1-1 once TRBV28 TGTGCCAGCCCGAGAAGCTTGGGCGCGAGGACAGGGTCCGTCAACACTGAAGCTTTCTTT CASPRSLGARTGSVNTEAFF
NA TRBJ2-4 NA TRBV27 TGTGCCAGCAGTTGGGGCCAAGGGAACATTCAGTACTTC CASSWGQGNIQYF
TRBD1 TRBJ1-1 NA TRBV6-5 TGTGCCAGCAGTAGACAGGGATCGAACACTGAAGCTTTCTTT CASSRQGSNTEAFF
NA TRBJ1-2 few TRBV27 TGTGCCAGCAGTTTAGTAGGCCAGCTAGATGGCTACACCTTC CASSLVGQLDGYTF
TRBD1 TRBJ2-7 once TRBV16 TGTGCCAGCAGCCATGGACAGGGACTCGAGCAGTACTTC CASSHGQGLEQYF
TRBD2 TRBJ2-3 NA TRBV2 TGTGCCAGCAGACTAGCGGGAGTCATAGATACGCAGTATTTT CASRLAGVIDTQYF
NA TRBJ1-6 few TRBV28 TGTGCCAGCAGTTCCCTGGGGAGCCTAGATTCACCCCTCCACTTT CASSSLGSLDSPLHF
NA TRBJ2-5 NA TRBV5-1 TGCGCCAGCAGCTTGGATCGCGAGGGAGAGACCCAGTACTTC CASSLDREGETQYF
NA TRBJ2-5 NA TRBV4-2 TGTGCCAGCAGCCAAGAAATCGGAGGGAGGGAGACCCAGTACTTC CASSQEIGGRETQYF
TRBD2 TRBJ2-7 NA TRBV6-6 TGTGCCACTCAAGAGGCGGGAGGATTTTCCTACGAGCAGTACTTC CATQEAGGFSYEQYF
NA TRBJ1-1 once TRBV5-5 TGTGCCAGCAGCTTCGCTACGGAGGATCGAGCTTTCTTT CASSFATEDRAFF
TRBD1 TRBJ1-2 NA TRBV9 TGTGCCAGCAGCGTGGGATGGACAGGAGATAACTATGGCTACACCTTC CASSVGWTGDNYGYTF
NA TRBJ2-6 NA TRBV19 TGTGCCAGTAGCAGCGACAGCTCTGGGGCCAACGTCCTGACTTTC CASSSDSSGANVLTF
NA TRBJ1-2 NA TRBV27 TGTGCCAGCACGGACAGCTCTTTGGTAGGCTACACCTTC CASTDSSLVGYTF
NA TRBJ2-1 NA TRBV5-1 TGCGCCAGCAGCACAACGCAGTACAATGAGCAGTTCTTC CASSTTQYNEQFF
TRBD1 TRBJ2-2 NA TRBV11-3 TGTGCCAGCAGCATCGGACAGGGATACGCTGACACCGGGGAGCTGTTTTTT CASSIGQGYADTGELFF
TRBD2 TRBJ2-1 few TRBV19 TGTGCCAGTAGTATGTCTAGCGGGAGTATAAATGAGCAGTTCTTC CASSMSSGSINEQFF
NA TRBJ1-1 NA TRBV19 TGTGCCAGTGTTAGCGGGGAAGGCATGAACACTGAAGCTTTCTTT CASVSGEGMNTEAFF
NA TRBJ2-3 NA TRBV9 TGTGCCAGCAGCGCCAAAATAGATACGCAGTATTTT CASSAKIDTQYF
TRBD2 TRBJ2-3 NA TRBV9 TGTGCCAGCAGCGTAGGCGGGAGAACCCCAGATACGCAGTATTTT CASSVGGRTPDTQYF
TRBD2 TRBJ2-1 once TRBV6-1 TGTGCCAGCAGTGCTCTGGGACTAGCGGGAGTAGATGAGCAGTTCTTC CASSALGLAGVDEQFF
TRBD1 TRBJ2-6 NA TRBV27 TGTGCCAGCAGTTTAACCGGGACAGCCGTCTCTGGGGCCAACGTCCTGACTTTC CASSLTGTAVSGANVLTF